This is a list of T cell receptor beta chains from one sample in a study of regulatory T cells in long-lasting Graves disease. MiXCR was run by TCRdb on the multiplex PCR reads, yielding one entry per CDR3 protein. The sample yields approximately 350,000 distinct CDR3 sequences, around 15% seen once. These records were also assigned to another study, of T cells in Graves' hyperthyroidism and ophthalmopathy.

The source material was peripheral blood mononuclear cells (PBMCs), sampled at new diagnosis, from a patient treated with antithyroid drugs. The receptors were gathered from a woman aged 18 to 35 with Graves disease. Each CDR3 is given without its conserved first and last residue. Rows give clone size only sometimes, using once, few, many, or a class for an expanded clone.

v_gene	j_gene	abundance	CDR3aa
TRBV20-1	TRBJ2-7	many	SAFSEIYEQY
TRBV4-1	TRBJ1-4	few	ASSPVGGAREKLF
TRBV9	TRBJ2-5	few	ASSVGEIAGGYQETQY
TRBV2	TRBJ1-5	many	ASSDRGHQPQH
TRBV4-2	TRBJ2-6	.	ASSQEGFSGANVLT
TRBV25-1	TRBJ2-1	.	ASGRFYNEQF
TRBV5-5	TRBJ1-5	few	ASSLVGRVNQPQH
TRBV28	TRBJ2-5	many	ASSVAGGLQETQY
TRBV18	TRBJ1-2	many	ASSRGLSYGYT
TRBV5-1	TRBJ2-7	many	ASRRDTTYEQY
TRBV20-1	TRBJ2-2	few	SAVGLGGNTGELF
TRBV4-2	TRBJ2-3	many	ASSPRGPAGRADTQY
TRBV5-5	TRBJ2-2	many	ASSYSANPTGELF
TRBV10-3	TRBJ1-3	.	AITEQAHSGNTIY
TRBV7-3	TRBJ1-6	.	ASSSATGPGSPLH
TRBV6-1	TRBJ2-1	many	ASSEWEGPVEQF
TRBV3-1	TRBJ1-6	few	ASSQDSRFSPLH
TRBV7-3	TRBJ2-1	.	ASSLSGGARNEQF
TRBV13	TRBJ2-7	few	ASAPLLEMTSGGTYEQY
TRBV19	TRBJ1-5	.	ASSTPVLGDGQPQH
TRBV9	TRBJ2-7	many	ASGVAGEGYEQY
TRBV10-2	TRBJ1-1	few	ASSEFGRGTEAF
TRBV15	TRBJ2-1	.	ATSVSGSEFGEQF
TRBV4-2	TRBJ2-2	few	ASSQDRIDGSTSQKWTGELF